These 22 T cell receptor beta chains share one sample of origin, sequenced in a study of blood T cell repertoires in COVID-19. Assay used: immunoSEQ multiplex PCR; TCRdb lists only in-frame clones, some missing. The sample contains hundreds of thousands of clones, 86% of which appear only once. What was sequenced was peripheral blood. The receptors shown here come from a woman aged 25-40 years with active or convalescent COVID-19.

The rearrangement joins TRBV6-5 to TRBJ1-4, with D maybe TRBD1 (6 bases). This CDR3 contains 13 residues. Germline V gene sequence: CDR1 MNHEY, CDR2 SVGAGI. V was trimmed by 9 bases and J by 0 bases, leaving 8 bases between them. The CDR3 coding sequence is TGTGCCAGTGACAGGTCAACTAATGAAAAACTGTTTTTT. Translated: CASDRSTNEKLFF.

The chain recombines TRBV30 with TRBJ2-3; D unresolved. CDR3 length equals 11 residues. V lost 0 bases and J 8 bases, leaving 6 bases between the germline ends. CDR1 is GTSNPN, CDR2 SVGIG, per germline (reference sequence). The CDR3 sequence: CAWSVESTQYF. In DNA form, the CDR3 reads TGTGCCTGGAGTGTAGAGAGTACGCAGTATTTT.

The CDR3 DNA sequence: TGTGCCAGTAGTATTACACCAGGGGTGAGTGGTCAGCCCCAGCATTTT. It codes for CASSITPGVSGQPQHF. The chain uses TRBV19 and TRBJ1-5, with a tentative D call TRBD1 (6 bases). This CDR3 spans 16 amino acids. CDR1 and CDR2 from the germline V gene are LNHDA and SQIVND (reference sequence). The ends were cut back, 3 bases at V and 6 bases at J, with 18 bases in the middle.

The DNA for the CDR3 is TGTGCCAGCAGCCCCGGCGGGGTATACAATTCACCCCTCCACTTT. It is translated as CASSPGGVYNSPLHF. This chain connects TRBV5-4 to TRBJ1-6, with D unresolved. The CDR3 contains 15 residues. Germline V gene lookup returns CDR1 SGHNT and CDR2 YYREEE (reference sequence). V was pared by 4 bases and J by 7 bases, with 15 bases between.

The table lists this clone with a few counts. The chain joins TRBV7-9 to TRBJ1-2; 8 nucleotides line up with TRBD1. The CDR3 totals 14 residues. Trimming removed 8 bases from V and 2 bases from J; junction bases left unmatched: 7. Per the germline V gene, CDR1 is SEHNR and CDR2 is FQNEAQ (reference sequence). DNA for the CDR3: TGTGCCAGCGAACGCGGACAGGGAAACTATGGCTACACCTTC. This gives the protein CASERGQGNYGYTF.

V and J are TRBV4-2 and TRBJ1-4; D call uncertain. This CDR3 comprises 15 residues. Trimming cost V 0 bases and J 0 bases, with 5 bases left between them. From germline, CDR1 is LGHNA and CDR2 YNFKEQ. CDR3 bases: TGTGCCAGCAGCCAAGATAGCGCAACTAATGAAAAACTGTTTTTT. Encoded protein: CASSQDSATNEKLFF.

The rearrangement joins TRBV6-2 or TRBV6-3 to TRBJ2-5; 7 bases line up with TRBD1. The germline V gene has CDR1 MNHEY and CDR2 SVGEGT. The V and J ends lost 4 bases and 3 bases, in that order; junction bases with no gene match: 11. There are 16 residues in the CDR3. This chain's CDR3 is CASSSISRGKKETQYF. CDR3 in DNA: TGTGCCAGCAGTTCAATAAGCAGGGGGAAGAAAGAGACCCAGTACTTC.

J is TRBJ1-2 and V is TRBV4-1, with D perhaps TRBD1 (5 bases). V was pared by 4 bases and J by 4 bases, with 13 bases between. The CDR3 length is 14 residues. CDR1 and CDR2 from the germline V gene are MGHRA and YSYEKL. The CDR3 bases are TGCGCCAGCAGCCCCACTGAGGGACTCTATGGCTACACCTTC. The encoded protein is CASSPTEGLYGYTF.

J is TRBJ2-5 and V is TRBV12-3 or TRBV12-4; D is undetermined. Deletions cut 6 bases from V and 3 bases from J, with 11 bases between. CDR3 length equals 13 residues. The chain's CDR3 is CASSRPREETQYF. The CDR3 nucleotides read TGTGCCAGCAGCCGACCCCGGGAAGAGACCCAGTACTTC.

This chain links TRBV10-2 with TRBJ2-7, with 7 bases matching TRBD1. The CDR3 extends over 16 amino acids. Germline V gives CDR1 WSHSY, CDR2 SAAADI. The V gene end was trimmed by 7 bases and the J gene end by 2 bases; junction bases not matched to a gene: 14. The CDR3: CASTHSGTAYTYEQYF. CDR3 bases: TGCGCCAGCACTCATTCCGGGACAGCTTACACCTACGAGCAGTACTTC.

The chain recombines TRBV30 with TRBJ2-5; D unclear. Germline V gene data show CDR1 as GTSNPN and CDR2 as SVGIG (reference sequence). Trimming shortened V by 0 bases and J by 0 bases, and 11 bases separated the two germline ends. CDR3 length: 15 amino acids. The CDR3 sequence: CAWSVQRGYQETQYF. The CDR3 coding sequence is TGTGCCTGGAGTGTACAACGCGGTTACCAAGAGACCCAGTACTTC. Full variable domain (rest looked up from reference TRBV30 and TRBJ2-5): SQTIHQWPATLVQPVGSPLSLECTVEGTSNPNLYWYRQAAGRGLQLLFYSVGIGQISSEVPQNLSASRPQDRQFILSSKKLLLSDSGFYLCAWSVQRGYQETQYFGPGTRLLVL.

The rearrangement uses TRBV4-1 and TRBJ2-2, with 7 bases aligning to TRBD2. After removal of 0 bases from V and 2 bases from J, the junction contained 3 bases not matched to a gene. This CDR3 is built from 16 residues. The germline gives CDR1 MGHRA, CDR2 YSYEKL. Written as DNA, the CDR3 is TGCGCCAGCAGCCAAGAGGGGGGGAGAAACACCGGGGAGCTGTTTTTT. Translated: CASSQEGGRNTGELFF.

This clone was observed a few times. The J gene is TRBJ1-5, the V gene TRBV19; tentative D call: TRBD1 (5 bases). This CDR3 has 20 amino acids. V was pared by 4 bases and J by 4 bases, with 29 bases between. Germline V gene sequence: CDR1 LNHDA, CDR2 SQIVND (reference sequence). CDR3 loop: CASSTQEPVDSDALNQPQHF. DNA of the CDR3: TGTGCCAGTAGTACCCAGGAACCCGTAGACAGCGATGCCTTAAATCAGCCCCAGCATTTT.

The chain is built from TRBV3-1 (or the pseudogene TRBV3-2) and TRBJ1-2; D is possibly TRBD1 (6 bases). The V gene's germline CDR1 is LGHDT and CDR2 YNNKEL (reference sequence). There are 16 residues in the CDR3. Trimming left V 1 base short and J 6 bases short, with 18 bases between. CDR3 sequence reads: CASSQGSGADLNGYTF. DNA for the CDR3: TGTGCCAGCAGCCAAGGGTCAGGGGCAGACCTAAATGGCTACACCTTC.

The chain employs TRBV11-2 and TRBJ2-3; 9 bases are a match to TRBD2. V dropped 10 bases and J dropped 1; count of bases not matched to a gene: 3. The CDR3 loop spans 13 amino acids. The germline gives CDR1 SGHAT, CDR2 FQNNGV. The CDR3 DNA reads TGTGCCACCGCGGGGGGGGGCACAGATACGCAGTATTTT. Translating it yields CATAGGGTDTQYF. Drawing the rest from reference TRBV11-2 and TRBJ2-3, the complete variable domain is EAGVAQSPRYKIIEKRQSVAFWCNPISGHATLYWYQQILGQGPKLLIQFQNNGVVDDSQLPKDRFSAERLKGVDSTLKIQPAKLEDSAVYLCATAGGGTDTQYFGPGTRLTVL.

In its sample, this clone was seen a few times. The CDR3 region has the DNA TGTGCCAGCAGCTTAGGGCTAGCCGGCACAGATACGCAGTATTTT. It translates to CASSLGLAGTDTQYF. The chain links TRBV7-8 to TRBJ2-3; the D gene is possibly TRBD2 (5 bases). Trimming left V 1 base short and J 1 base short, with 9 bases between. This CDR3 spans 15 amino acids. Germline CDR1 and CDR2: SGHVS and FQNEAQ. The full variable domain, its missing parts supplied by reference TRBV7-8 and TRBJ2-3, is GAGVSQSPRYKVAKRGQDVALRCDPISGHVSLFWYQQALGQGPEFLTYFQNEAQLDKSGLPSDRFFAERPEGSVSTLKIQRTQQEDSAVYLCASSLGLAGTDTQYFGPGTRLTVL.

The rearrangement uses TRBV18 and TRBJ1-2; weak D call: TRBD1 (5 bases). Trimming stripped 1 base from V and 2 bases from J, with 8 bases between. CDR3 length: 14 amino acids. The V gene's germline CDR1 is KGHSH and CDR2 LQKENI. The CDR3 protein is CASSPREGNYGYTF. In nucleotides, the CDR3 is TGTGCCAGCTCACCACGGGAGGGGAACTATGGCTACACCTTC.

The chain links TRBV25-1 to TRBJ1-2, with 7 bases identical to TRBD1. This CDR3 is built from 16 residues. After removal of 4 bases from V and 0 bases from J, the junction contained 8 bases not matched to a gene. Per the germline V gene, CDR1 is MGHDK and CDR2 is SYGVNS. The CDR3 reads CASSGKGGKANYGYTF. CDR3 in DNA: TGTGCCAGCAGTGGTAAAGGGGGCAAAGCTAACTATGGCTACACCTTC.

The chain joins TRBV4-2 to TRBJ2-7, with 7 positions matching TRBD2. Germline V gene lookup returns CDR1 LGHNA and CDR2 YNFKEQ. This CDR3 is built from 15 residues. J gave up 6 bases and V 0 bases, and 8 bases lay outside the gene matches. The CDR3 nucleotides read TGTGCCAGCAGCCAAGACGCGGGAGCCGTAGGCGAGCAGTACTTC. Protein product: CASSQDAGAVGEQYF.

This chain joins TRBV4-1 and TRBJ1-1; D possibly corresponds to TRBD1 (5 bases). The CDR3 totals 13 residues. CDR1 and CDR2 (germline): MGHRA, YSYEKL. The V and J ends lost 3 bases and 5 bases respectively, with 10 bases between them. The CDR3 region has the DNA TGCGCCAGCAGCCAGACAGAACGGACTGAAGCTTTCTTT. Translation gives CASSQTERTEAFF.

The chain employs TRBV2 and TRBJ1-1; D not resolved. Germline CDR1 and CDR2: SNHLY and FYNNEI. The CDR3 spans 13 residues. The V gene lost 4 bases and the J gene lost 1 base, with 7 bases spanning the gap. In DNA form, the CDR3 reads TGTGCCAGCAGTGTTGGAGGGAACACTGAAGCTTTCTTT. Its translation is CASSVGGNTEAFF.

The chain combines TRBV2 with TRBJ2-7; TRBD2 matches at 7 bases. This CDR3 is 18 amino acids long. Germline CDR1 SNHLY, CDR2 FYNNEI. The V segment lost 2 bases and the J segment 7 bases; nucleotides outside the gene matches: 20. CDR3 nucleotide sequence: TGTGCCAGCAGTGAAATAATGCTCCGGGGAGGGCCCTCAATGGAGCAGTACTTC. It translates to CASSEIMLRGGPSMEQYF.